A single sample is the source of the 8 T cell receptor beta chains below, sequenced in a study of Ad26.COV2.S vaccination and SARS-CoV-2 variants. Stated treatment: roughly 18 received Ad26.COV2.S at low or high dose, single or two shots; roughly five received placebo; per-sample allocation not given. After the first vaccine or placebo injection, samples were drawn on day 63. Some clones are missing from TCRdb's copy, which holds only in-frame ones; the method was immunoSEQ multiplex PCR. The sample consists of approximately 250,000 clones, around 88% of them appearing once. Here the sequenced sample was peripheral blood, taken in a trial of Ad26.COV2.S vaccine versus placebo. Receptor source: a person between 18 and 60 years old who received the Ad26.COV2.S COVID-19 vaccine or a placebo.

The chain is built from TRBV6-2 or TRBV6-3 and TRBJ2-2; possibly TRBD1 for D (6 bases). Germline CDR1 MNHEY, CDR2 SVGEGT. The CDR3 spans 17 residues. Deletions cut 2 bases from V and 3 bases from J, with 16 bases between. The CDR3 loop reads CASSYARGRTDTGELFF. As DNA, the CDR3 is TGTGCCAGCAGTTACGCCCGGGGACGGACAGACACCGGGGAGCTGTTTTTT.

This chain links TRBV29-1 with TRBJ2-5; unclear D gene. V was cut by 5 bases and J by 1 base, with 14 bases left in between. The CDR3 length is 14 residues. Germline CDR1 is SQVTM and CDR2 is ANQGSEA. In DNA, the CDR3 is TGCAGCGTTAGTCCATGGGTCCCCCAAGAGACCCAGTACTTC. This gives the protein CSVSPWVPQETQYF.

The chain has TRBV6-5 and TRBJ1-1; 9 bases align to TRBD1. This CDR3 has 14 amino acids. Trimming cost V 6 bases and J 5 bases; bases outside gene matches: 7. Germline lookup yields CDR1 MNHEY and CDR2 SVGAGI. CDR3: CASSYRGRRTEAFF. Written as DNA, the CDR3 is TGTGCCAGCAGCTACAGGGGGCGACGGACTGAAGCTTTCTTT.

The chain carries TRBV4-2 and TRBJ1-2; a weak D match, TRBD1 (5 bases). Germline lookup yields CDR1 LGHNA and CDR2 YNFKEQ. The V gene lost 0 bases and the J gene lost 4 bases, with 12 bases spanning the gap. The CDR3 consists of 15 residues. CDR3 bases: TGTGCCAGCAGCCAAGATTACCAGGGTTCCTATGGCTACACCTTC. Its translation is CASSQDYQGSYGYTF.

This chain links TRBV5-8 with TRBJ2-1; 12 bases fit TRBD2. Looked up from germline, CDR1 is SGHTS and CDR2 is YDEGEE. Losses at the gene ends were 4 bases for V and 8 bases for J; bases not matched to a gene: 7. This CDR3 comprises 15 residues. The CDR3 bases are TGTGCCAGCAGCCACCATCGACTAGCGGGAGATGAGCAGTTCTTC. Encoded protein: CASSHHRLAGDEQFF. Complete variable domain (other parts from reference TRBV5-8 and TRBJ2-1): EAGVTQSPTHLIKTRGQQATLRCSPISGHTSVYWYQQALGLGLQFLLWYDEGEERNRGNFPPRFSGRQFPNYSSELNVNALELEDSALYLCASSHHRLAGDEQFFGPGTRLTVL.

This chain links TRBV27 with TRBJ2-3; D is possibly TRBD1 (5 bases). V dropped 6 bases and J dropped 4 bases, with 14 bases sitting between them. The CDR3 extends over 14 amino acids. CDR1 MNHEY and CDR2 SMNVEV come from the germline V gene (reference sequence). The CDR3 region has the DNA TGTGCCAGCAGACCCCAGGGCACGGCAGATACGCAGTATTTT. It encodes CASRPQGTADTQYF.

V and J are TRBV6-6 and TRBJ1-2; maybe TRBD1 (5 bases). CDR1 is MNHNY and CDR2 is SVGAGI in the germline V gene (reference sequence). V was trimmed by 2 bases and J by 1 base, leaving 11 bases between them. The CDR3 has 15 amino acids. The CDR3 DNA reads as TGTGCCAGCAGTTACCCCCCCCAGGGTAACTATGGCTACACCTTC. This codes for CASSYPPQGNYGYTF.

The V gene is TRBV30, the J gene TRBJ2-3, with D possibly being TRBD1 or TRBD2 (5 bases each). The germline gives CDR1 GTSNPN, CDR2 SVGIG (reference sequence). The CDR3 length is 11 residues. The germline V and J ends were trimmed by 8 bases and 5 bases, with 11 bases remaining between them. The CDR3: CARSRGDTQYF. CDR3 DNA: TGTGCCCGATCGAGGGGAGATACGCAGTATTTT.